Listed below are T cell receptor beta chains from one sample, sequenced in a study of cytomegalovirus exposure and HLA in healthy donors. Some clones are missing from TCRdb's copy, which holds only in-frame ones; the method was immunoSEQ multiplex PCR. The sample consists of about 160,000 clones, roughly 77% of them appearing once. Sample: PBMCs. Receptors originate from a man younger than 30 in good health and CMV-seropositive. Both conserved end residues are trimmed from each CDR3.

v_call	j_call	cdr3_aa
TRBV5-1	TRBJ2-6	ASSRMGQGTGANVLT
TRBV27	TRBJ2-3	ASGASADTQY
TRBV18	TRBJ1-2	ASSPEGQAYGYT
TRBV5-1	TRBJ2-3	ASSLTGTGLDRTDTQY
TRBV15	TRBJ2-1	ATSRDHGTSGVDNEQF
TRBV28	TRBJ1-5	ASSRTGTMNQPQH
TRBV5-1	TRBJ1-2	ASSLAIATNYGYT
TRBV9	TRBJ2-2	ASSVGQNTGELF
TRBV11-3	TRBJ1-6	ASSQGVNSPLH
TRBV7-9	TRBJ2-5	ASSIAGGVETQY
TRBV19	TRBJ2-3	ASSLGTSGSMLDTQY
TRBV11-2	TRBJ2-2	ASSLRGGTGELF
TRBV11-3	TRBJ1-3	ASSFQDSLSGNTIY
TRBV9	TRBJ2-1	ASSAQARGDNEQF
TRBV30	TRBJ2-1	AWSVQLAQQF
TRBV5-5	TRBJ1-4	ASSLTSATNEKLF
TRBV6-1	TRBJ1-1	ASSVRGDTEAF
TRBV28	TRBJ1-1	ASRNGAGGTEAF
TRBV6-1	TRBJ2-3	ASSELSTSADTQY
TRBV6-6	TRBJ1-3	ASSSGDSGNTIY
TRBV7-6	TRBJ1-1	ASSLGRGSAEAF
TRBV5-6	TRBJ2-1	ASSLGLAGSYNEQF
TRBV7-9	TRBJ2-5	ASSSNDGSWTQY
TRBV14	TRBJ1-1	ASSQISTIEAF
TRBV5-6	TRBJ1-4	ASSLGQTLNEKLF
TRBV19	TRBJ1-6	ASSTEQGRGFNSPLH
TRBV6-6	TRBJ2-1	ASSSSSGSYNEQF
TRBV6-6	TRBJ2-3	ASSYSRGRGDTQY
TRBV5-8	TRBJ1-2	ASSPGQAANYGYT
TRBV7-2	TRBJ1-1	ASSLGLLNTEAF
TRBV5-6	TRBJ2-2	ASSLFGTANTGELF
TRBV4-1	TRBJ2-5	ASSLGGGDWEETQY
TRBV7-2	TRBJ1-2	ASSLGTGFFYGYT
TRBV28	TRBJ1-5	ASSPQGLGDQPQH
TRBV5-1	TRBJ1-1	ASSSQAGGNTEAF
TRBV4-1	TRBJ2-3	ASSHETGTSGSLADTQY
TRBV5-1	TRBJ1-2	ASSLADRKQGASGYT
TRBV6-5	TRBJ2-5	ASSYRQAETQY
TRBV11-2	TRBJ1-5	ASSEDNSNQPQH
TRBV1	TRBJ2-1	TSSQPRELEQF
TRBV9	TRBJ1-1	ASSPRDRATEAF
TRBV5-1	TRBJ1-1	ASSLTGSTEAF
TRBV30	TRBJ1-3	AWRGLAGSSGNTIY
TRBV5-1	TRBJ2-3	ASSKGQYTDTQY
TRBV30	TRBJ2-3	AWSAITGADTQY
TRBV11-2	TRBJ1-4	ASSLQLREKLF
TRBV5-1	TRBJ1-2	ASSWRGGYT
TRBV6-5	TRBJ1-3	ASSYSTGAGNTIY
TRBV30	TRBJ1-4	AWRVGGSTNEKLF
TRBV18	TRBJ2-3	ASSLAGAADTQY
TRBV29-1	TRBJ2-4	SVEEEGHLAKNIQY
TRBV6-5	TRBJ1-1	ASSSNYRGNTEAF
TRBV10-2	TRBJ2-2	ASSDQGRATGELF
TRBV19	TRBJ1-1	ASSARGNTEAF
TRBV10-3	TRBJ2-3	AISPAGASSGTQY
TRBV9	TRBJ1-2	ASSVGTGRDYGYT
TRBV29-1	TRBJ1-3	SVETGNSGNTIY